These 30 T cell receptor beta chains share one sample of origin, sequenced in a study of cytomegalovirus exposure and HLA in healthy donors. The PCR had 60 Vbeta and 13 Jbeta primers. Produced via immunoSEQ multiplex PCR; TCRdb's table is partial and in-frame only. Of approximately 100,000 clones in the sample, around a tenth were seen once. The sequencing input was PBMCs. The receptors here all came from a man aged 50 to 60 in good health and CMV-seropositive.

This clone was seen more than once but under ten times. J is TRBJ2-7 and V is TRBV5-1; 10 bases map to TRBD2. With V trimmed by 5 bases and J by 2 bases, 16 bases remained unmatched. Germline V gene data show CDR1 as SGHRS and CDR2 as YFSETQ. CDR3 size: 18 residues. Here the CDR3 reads CASSPSGSKSGLPYEQYF. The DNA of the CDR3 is TGCGCCAGCAGTCCTAGCGGGAGTAAATCTGGGTTGCCCTACGAGCAGTACTTC.

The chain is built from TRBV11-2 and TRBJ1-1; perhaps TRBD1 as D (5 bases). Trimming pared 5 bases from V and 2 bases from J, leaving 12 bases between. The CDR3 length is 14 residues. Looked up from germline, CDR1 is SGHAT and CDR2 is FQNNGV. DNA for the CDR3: TGTGCCAGCAGCCGGAGGGGACTTAACACTGAAGCTTTCTTT. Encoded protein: CASSRRGLNTEAFF.

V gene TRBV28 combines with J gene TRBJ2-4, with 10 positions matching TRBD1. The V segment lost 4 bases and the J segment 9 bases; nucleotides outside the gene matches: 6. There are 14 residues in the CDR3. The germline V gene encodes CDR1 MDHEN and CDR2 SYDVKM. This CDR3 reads CASSSSDRGFIQYF. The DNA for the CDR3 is TGTGCCAGCAGTTCCTCGGACAGGGGGTTCATTCAGTACTTC.

CDR3 DNA: TGTGCCAGCAGTTTAAGCAGGGGGAAAGCAACTTACGAGCAGTACTTC. Its protein is CASSLSRGKATYEQYF. V gene TRBV27 combines with J gene TRBJ2-7; 7 bases fit TRBD1. The V segment lost 2 bases and the J segment 4 bases; nucleotides outside the gene matches: 11. The CDR3 has 16 amino acids. Germline V gene lookup returns CDR1 MNHEY and CDR2 SMNVEV (reference sequence).

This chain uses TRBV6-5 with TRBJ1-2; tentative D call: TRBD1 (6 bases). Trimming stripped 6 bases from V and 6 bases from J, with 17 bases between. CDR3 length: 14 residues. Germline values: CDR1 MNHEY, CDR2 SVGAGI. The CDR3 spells CASREGVSRDGYTF. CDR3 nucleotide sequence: TGTGCCAGCAGAGAGGGGGTCTCTCGAGATGGCTACACCTTC.

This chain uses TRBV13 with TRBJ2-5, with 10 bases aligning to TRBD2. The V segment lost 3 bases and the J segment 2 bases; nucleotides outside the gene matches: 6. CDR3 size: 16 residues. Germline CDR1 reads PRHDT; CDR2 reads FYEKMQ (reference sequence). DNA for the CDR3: TGTGCCAGCAGCTTCGGGGCTAGCGGGAGTCAAGAGACCCAGTACTTC. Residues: CASSFGASGSQETQYF.

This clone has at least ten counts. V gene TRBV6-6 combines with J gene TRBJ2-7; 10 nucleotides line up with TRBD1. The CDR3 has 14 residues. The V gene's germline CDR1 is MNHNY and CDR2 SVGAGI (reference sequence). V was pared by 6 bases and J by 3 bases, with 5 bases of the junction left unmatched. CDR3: CASRRQGAYYEQYF. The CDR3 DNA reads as TGTGCCAGCAGGAGACAGGGGGCTTACTACGAGCAGTACTTC.

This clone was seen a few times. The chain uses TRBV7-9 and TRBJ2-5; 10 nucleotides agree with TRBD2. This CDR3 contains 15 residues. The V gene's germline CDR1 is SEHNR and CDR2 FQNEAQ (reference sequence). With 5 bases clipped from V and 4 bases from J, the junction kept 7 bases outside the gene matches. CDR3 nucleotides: TGTGCCAGCAGCCCCCTAGCGGGAGTTGTAGAGACCCAGTACTTC. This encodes CASSPLAGVVETQYF.

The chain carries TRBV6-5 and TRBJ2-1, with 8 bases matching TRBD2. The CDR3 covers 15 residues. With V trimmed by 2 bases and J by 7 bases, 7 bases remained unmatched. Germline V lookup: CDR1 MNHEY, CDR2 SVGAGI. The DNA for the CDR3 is TGTGCCAGCAGTTACGGAGCGGGAGTAATTAATGAGCAGTTCTTC. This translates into CASSYGAGVINEQFF.

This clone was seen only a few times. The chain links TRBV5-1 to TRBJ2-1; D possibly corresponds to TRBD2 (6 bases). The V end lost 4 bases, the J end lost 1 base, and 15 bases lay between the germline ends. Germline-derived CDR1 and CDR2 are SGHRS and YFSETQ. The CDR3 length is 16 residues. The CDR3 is CASSRNSGNSYNEQFF. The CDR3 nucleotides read TGCGCCAGCAGCCGGAATAGCGGAAATTCCTACAATGAGCAGTTCTTC.

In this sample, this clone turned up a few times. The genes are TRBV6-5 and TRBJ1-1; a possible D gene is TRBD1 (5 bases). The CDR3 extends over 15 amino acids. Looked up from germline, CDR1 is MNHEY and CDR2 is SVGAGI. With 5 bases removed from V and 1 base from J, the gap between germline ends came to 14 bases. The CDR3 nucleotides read TGTGCCAGCAGTCCTCTCCCCACAGGGAACACTGAAGCTTTCTTT. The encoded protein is CASSPLPTGNTEAFF.

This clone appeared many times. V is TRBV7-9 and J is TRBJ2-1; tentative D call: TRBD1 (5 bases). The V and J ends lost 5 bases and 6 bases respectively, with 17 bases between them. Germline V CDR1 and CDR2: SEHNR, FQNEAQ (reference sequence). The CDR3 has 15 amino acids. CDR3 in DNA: TGTGCCAGCAGCCCTAAGGTCAGGGTGGGCAATGAGCAGTTCTTC. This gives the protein CASSPKVRVGNEQFF.

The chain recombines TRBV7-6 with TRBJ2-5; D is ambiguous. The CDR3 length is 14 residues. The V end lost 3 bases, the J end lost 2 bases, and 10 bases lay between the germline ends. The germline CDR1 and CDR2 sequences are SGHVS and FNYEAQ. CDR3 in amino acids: CASSFYSSQETQYF. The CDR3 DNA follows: TGTGCCAGCAGCTTTTACAGCTCGCAAGAGACCCAGTACTTC.

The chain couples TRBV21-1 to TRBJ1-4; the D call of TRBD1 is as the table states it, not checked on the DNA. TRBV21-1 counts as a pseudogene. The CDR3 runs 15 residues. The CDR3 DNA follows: TGTGCCAGCAGCAAGGCACAGGGAAGTAATGAAAAACTGTTTTTT. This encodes CASSKAQGSNEKLFF.

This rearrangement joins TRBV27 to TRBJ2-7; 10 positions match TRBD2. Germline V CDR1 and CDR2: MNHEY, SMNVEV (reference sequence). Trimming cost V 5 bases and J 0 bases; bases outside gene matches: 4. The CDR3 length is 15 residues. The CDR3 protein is CASSPASGGSYEQYF. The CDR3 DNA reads TGTGCCAGCAGTCCTGCTAGCGGGGGCTCCTACGAGCAGTACTTC.

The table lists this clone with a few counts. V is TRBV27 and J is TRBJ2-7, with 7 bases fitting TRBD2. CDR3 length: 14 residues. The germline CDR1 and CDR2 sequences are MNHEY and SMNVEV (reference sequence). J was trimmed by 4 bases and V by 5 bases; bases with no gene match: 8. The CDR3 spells CASSPGLGGYEQYF. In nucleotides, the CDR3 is TGTGCCAGCAGTCCAGGACTGGGGGGGTACGAGCAGTACTTC.

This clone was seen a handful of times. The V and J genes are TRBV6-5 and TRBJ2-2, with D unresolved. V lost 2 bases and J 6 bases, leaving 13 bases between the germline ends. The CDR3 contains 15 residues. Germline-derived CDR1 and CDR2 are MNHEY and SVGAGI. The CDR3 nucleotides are TGTGCCAGCAGTTACATCCAGGTTTCGTCCGGGGAGCTGTTTTTT. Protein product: CASSYIQVSSGELFF.

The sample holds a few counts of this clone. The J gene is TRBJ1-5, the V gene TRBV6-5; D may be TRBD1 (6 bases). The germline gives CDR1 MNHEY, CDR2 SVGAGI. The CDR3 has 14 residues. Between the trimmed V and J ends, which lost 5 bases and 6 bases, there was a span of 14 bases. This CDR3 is CASSTYREGQPQHF. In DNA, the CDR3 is TGTGCCAGCAGTACGTACAGGGAAGGTCAGCCCCAGCATTTT.

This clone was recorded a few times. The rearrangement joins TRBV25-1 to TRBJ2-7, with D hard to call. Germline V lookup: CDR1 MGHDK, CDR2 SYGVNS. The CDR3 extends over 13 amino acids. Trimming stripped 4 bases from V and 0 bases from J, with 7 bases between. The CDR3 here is CASSGLSSYEQYF. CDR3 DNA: TGTGCCAGCAGTGGGCTCAGCTCCTACGAGCAGTACTTC.

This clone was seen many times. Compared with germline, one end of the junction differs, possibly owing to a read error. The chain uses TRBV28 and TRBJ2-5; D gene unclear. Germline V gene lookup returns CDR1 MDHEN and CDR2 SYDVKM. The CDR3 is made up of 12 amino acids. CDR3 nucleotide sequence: TGTGCAAGCAGCCCCCCTAGTGAGAACCAGTACTTC. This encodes CASSPPSENQYF.

The CDR3 DNA follows: TGTGCCAGCACTATCGCGGGAAGTGACAATGAGCAGTTCTTC. Translation: CASTIAGSDNEQFF. The chain couples TRBV28 to TRBJ2-1; the D gene is possibly TRBD2 (6 bases). There are 14 residues in the CDR3. Germline lookup yields CDR1 MDHEN and CDR2 SYDVKM. Trimming shortened V by 7 bases and J by 5 bases, and 15 bases separated the two germline ends.

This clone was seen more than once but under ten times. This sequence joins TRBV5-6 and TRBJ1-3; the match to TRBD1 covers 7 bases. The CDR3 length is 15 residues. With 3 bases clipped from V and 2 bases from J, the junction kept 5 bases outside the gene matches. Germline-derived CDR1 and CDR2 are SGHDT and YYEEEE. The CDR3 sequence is CASSSTGATGNTIYF. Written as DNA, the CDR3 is TGTGCCAGCAGCTCCACAGGGGCGACTGGAAACACCATATATTTT.

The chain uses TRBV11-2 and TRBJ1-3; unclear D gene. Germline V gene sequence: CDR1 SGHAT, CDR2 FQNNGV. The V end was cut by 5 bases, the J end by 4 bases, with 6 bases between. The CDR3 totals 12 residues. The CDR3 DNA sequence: TGTGCCAGCAGCCCAACAGGAAACACCATATATTTT. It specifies CASSPTGNTIYF.

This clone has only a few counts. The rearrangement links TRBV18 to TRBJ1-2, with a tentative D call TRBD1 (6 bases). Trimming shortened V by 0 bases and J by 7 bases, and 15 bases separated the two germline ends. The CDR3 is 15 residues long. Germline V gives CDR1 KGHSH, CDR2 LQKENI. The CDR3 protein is CASSPPGAVAFGYTF. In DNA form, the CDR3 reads TGTGCCAGCTCACCACCGGGGGCGGTGGCATTTGGCTACACCTTC.

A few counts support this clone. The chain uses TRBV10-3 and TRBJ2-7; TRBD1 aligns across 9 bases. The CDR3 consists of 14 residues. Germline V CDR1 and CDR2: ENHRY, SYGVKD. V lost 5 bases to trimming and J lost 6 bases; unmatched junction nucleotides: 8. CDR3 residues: CAISPGTGRAEQYF. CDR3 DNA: TGTGCCATCAGTCCCGGGACAGGGAGGGCCGAGCAGTACTTC.

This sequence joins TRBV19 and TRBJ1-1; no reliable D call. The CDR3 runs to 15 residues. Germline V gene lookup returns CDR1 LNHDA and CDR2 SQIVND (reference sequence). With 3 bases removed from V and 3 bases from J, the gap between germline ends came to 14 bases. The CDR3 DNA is TGTGCCAGTAGTATGTCGGCGGAGGCAGACACTGAAGCTTTCTTT. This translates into CASSMSAEADTEAFF.

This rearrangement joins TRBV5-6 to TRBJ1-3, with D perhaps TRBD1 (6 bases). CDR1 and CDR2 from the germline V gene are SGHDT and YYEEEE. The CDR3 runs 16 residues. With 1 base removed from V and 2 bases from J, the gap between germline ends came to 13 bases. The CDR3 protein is CASSLRGGATGNTIYF. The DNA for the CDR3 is TGTGCCAGCAGCTTGAGGGGGGGCGCAACTGGAAACACCATATATTTT.

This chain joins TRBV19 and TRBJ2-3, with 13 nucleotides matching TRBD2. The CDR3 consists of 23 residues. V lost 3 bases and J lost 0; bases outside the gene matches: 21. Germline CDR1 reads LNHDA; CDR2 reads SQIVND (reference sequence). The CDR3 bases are TGTGCCAGTAGTATTAGGGGGACACTCTCGCCGGCACTAGCGGGAGGGAGCACAGATACGCAGTATTTT. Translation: CASSIRGTLSPALAGGSTDTQYF.

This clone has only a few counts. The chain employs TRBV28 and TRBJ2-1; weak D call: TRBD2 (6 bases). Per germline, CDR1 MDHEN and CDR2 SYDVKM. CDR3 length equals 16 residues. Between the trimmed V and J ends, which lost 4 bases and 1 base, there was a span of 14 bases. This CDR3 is CASSSISRGSYNEQFF. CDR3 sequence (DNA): TGTGCCAGCAGTTCAATCTCCCGGGGGTCCTACAATGAGCAGTTCTTC.

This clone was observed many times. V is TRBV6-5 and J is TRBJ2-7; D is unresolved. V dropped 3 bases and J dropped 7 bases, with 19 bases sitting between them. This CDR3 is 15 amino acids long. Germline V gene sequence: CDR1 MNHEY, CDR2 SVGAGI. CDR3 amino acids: CASSYSGGLESEQYF. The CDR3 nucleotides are TGTGCCAGCAGTTATTCGGGTGGGTTAGAATCAGAGCAGTACTTC.